This T cell receptor (beta chain) is drawn from a study of blood T cell dynamics during melanoma immunotherapy. At the level of the study: Patients with metastatic melanoma got pembrolizumab or nivolumab-ipilimumab as first-line care.

Looked up from germline, CDR1 is MNHEY and CDR2 is SVGAGI. The CDR3 sequence is 14 residues long. V was cut by 10 bases and J by 5 bases, with 18 bases left in between. Study-level results: At W3, later disease-control patients showed bifurcated PBMC repertoire changes, unlike progressors.

In regard to this clone: Antigen specificity is unknown.

Time point described: week 3, after first cycle of checkpoint inhibitor. One draw preceded checkpoint blockade; another followed its first cycle at week 3. Prior systemic cancer therapy, immunosuppressant use and other active malignancies excluded patients. TCRdb's table, derived via immunoSEQ multiplex PCR, lists solely in-frame clones and lacks some. The data show about 12,000 clones, approximately 88% seen once. The source of this sequence is a human donor with melanoma. The rearrangement links TRBV6-5 to TRBJ2-1; D is perhaps TRBD2 (6 bases). The specimen was blood, collected from a patient treated with checkpoint blockade. CDR3 nucleotides: TGTGCCACAAGTATCGGGGGAGGCCACAATGAGCAGTTCTTC. Protein: CATSIGGGHNEQFF.